The 22 T cell receptor beta chains presented below share a single source sample, sequenced in a study of CD8 T cells in ankylosing spondylitis. TCRdb ran MiXCR on the 5' RACE reads and lists one entry per CDR3 protein. This table has 200,000 to 300,000 distinct CDR3 sequences, roughly a tenth appearing once. Material: blood, either unsorted or a sorted T cell fraction (not recorded which). The receptors shown here come from a male donor with ankylosing spondylitis or in good health (not recorded which).

This clonotype was seen a handful of times. The chain combines TRBV6-5 with TRBJ1-2, with D unclear. Trimming removed 0 bases from V and 7 bases from J, with 9 bases in between. This CDR3 has 13 residues. From germline, CDR1 is MNHEY and CDR2 SVGAGI. The CDR3 DNA reads TGTGCCAGCAGTTACTCGTATGGCGGTGGCTACACCTTC. Translation: CASSYSYGGGYTF.

The chain has TRBV12-3 or TRBV12-4 and TRBJ1-2, with TRBD1 matching 7 bases. After removal of 4 bases from V and 6 bases from J, the junction contained 11 bases not matched to a gene. The CDR3 sequence is 15 residues long. The CDR3 coding sequence is TGTGCCAGCAGTTCCGTGGGCAGGGGGTATGATGGCTACACCTTC. It encodes CASSSVGRGYDGYTF.

This clonotype was observed at least ten times. The chain employs TRBV5-1 and TRBJ1-2; 7 bases map to TRBD1. CDR1 and CDR2 from the germline V gene are SGHRS and YFSETQ. This CDR3 contains 16 residues. V was clipped by 4 bases and J by 5 bases; unmatched bases: 14. CDR3 protein: CASSVRKGTDTYGYTF. DNA of the CDR3: TGCGCCAGCAGCGTTCGCAAAGGGACAGATACTTATGGCTACACCTTC.

This clonotype occurred many times. The chain carries TRBV5-1 and TRBJ2-7, with D tentatively TRBD1 or TRBD2 (5 bases each). V was trimmed by 4 bases and J by 3 bases, leaving 11 bases between them. This CDR3 region has 13 residues. The germline V gene encodes CDR1 SGHRS and CDR2 YFSETQ. The CDR3 nucleotides read TGCGCCAGCAGCGGGGACGGAGGCTACGAGCAGTACTTC. It specifies CASSGDGGYEQYF.

This clonotype was detected many times. The chain couples TRBV15 to TRBJ2-2; D is unresolved. The CDR3 is 16 amino acids. CDR1 and CDR2 from the germline V gene are LNHNV and YYDKDF (reference sequence). Between the trimmed V and J ends, which lost 0 bases and 0 bases, there was a span of 8 bases. The CDR3 DNA reads as TGTGCCACCAGCAGAGAGGTACCTGCGAACACCGGGGAGCTGTTTTTT. This sequence encodes CATSREVPANTGELFF. Full variable domain (missing parts from reference TRBV15 and TRBJ2-2): DAMVIQNPRYQVTQFGKPVTLSCSQTLNHNVMYWYQQKSSQAPKLLFHYYDKDFNNEADTPDNFQSRRPNTSFCFLDIRSPGLGDTAMYLCATSREVPANTGELFFGEGSRLTVL.

This chain joins TRBV4-2 and TRBJ2-3; TRBD1 might be the D (6 bases). The CDR3 is 17 amino acids. Trimming took 0 bases from V and 2 from J, leaving 15 bases between them. In germline, CDR1 is LGHNA, CDR2 YNFKEQ. The CDR3 DNA follows: TGTGCCAGCAGCCAAGACTGGACAGCGATCGACACAGATACGCAGTATTTT. Encoded protein: CASSQDWTAIDTDTQYF.

Ten or more counts support this clonotype. The chain joins TRBV20-1 to TRBJ2-3; TRBD2 might be the D (6 bases). Germline V gives CDR1 DFQATT, CDR2 SNEGSKA (reference sequence). V lost 3 bases, J lost 0 bases, and 13 bases lay in between. The CDR3 totals 15 residues. The CDR3 bases are TGCAGTGCTAGTCGTCGCGGGGCAAGCACAGATACGCAGTATTTT. Protein: CSASRRGASTDTQYF.

The chain employs TRBV27 and TRBJ2-2, with D perhaps TRBD1 (6 bases). Germline V gene data show CDR1 as MNHEY and CDR2 as SMNVEV (reference sequence). This CDR3 region has 12 residues. Here the CDR3 reads CGTGHNTGELFF. DNA of the CDR3: TGTGGAACAGGGCATAACACCGGGGAGCTGTTTTTT.

This clonotype was recorded many times. The chain's CDR3 is CASSPAGDSYEQYF. CDR3 in DNA: TGTGCCAGCAGCCCTGCCGGGGACTCCTACGAGCAGTACTTC. The chain is built from TRBV12-3 or TRBV12-4 and TRBJ2-7; the D gene is possibly TRBD2 (5 bases). V gave up 6 bases and J gave up 0 bases, with 12 bases separating them. The CDR3 spans 14 residues.

This chain connects TRBV27 to TRBJ1-2; no definite D call. The germline V and J ends were trimmed by 7 bases and 2 bases, with 11 bases remaining between them. This CDR3 has 13 residues. Per germline, CDR1 MNHEY and CDR2 SMNVEV (reference sequence). The CDR3 coding sequence is TGTGCCAGCAAGTTGGGGATGAACTATGGCTACACCTTC. Protein product: CASKLGMNYGYTF.

As to this clonotype: Just one base apart from a much larger clone, this may be a read error. The chain has TRBV27 and TRBJ2-7, with 9 bases fitting TRBD1. The germline CDR1 and CDR2 sequences are MNHEY and SMNVEV (reference sequence). The CDR3 is 15 residues long. In DNA form, the CDR3 reads TGTGCCAGCAGTTTAGGGACAGGGAGCGCCTACGAGCGGTACTTC. Its protein is CASSLGTGSAYERYF.

This clonotype has ten or more counts. This chain links TRBV12-3 or TRBV12-4 with TRBJ2-5, with 7 nucleotides matching TRBD1. CDR3 length equals 14 residues. V shed 10 bases, J shed 2 bases, and the junction held 10 bases outside the gene matches. CDR3 residues: CATTNRGFQETQYF. The CDR3 region has the DNA TGTGCCACCACTAACAGGGGTTTTCAAGAGACCCAGTACTTC.

V and J are TRBV11-2 and TRBJ2-1, with D maybe TRBD1 (5 bases). Looked up from germline, CDR1 is SGHAT and CDR2 is FQNNGV. The CDR3 contains 16 residues. V was shortened by 5 bases and J by 7 bases, with 21 bases between the two germline ends. The CDR3 bases are TGTGCCAGCAGCCATGGAGAGACGGACAACTTAAATGAGCAGTTCTTC. This translates into CASSHGETDNLNEQFF.

The chain employs TRBV20-1 and TRBJ1-2; D is unresolved. V was clipped by 6 bases and J by 4 bases, with 15 bases between them. Germline CDR1 reads DFQATT; CDR2 reads SNEGSKA (reference sequence). CDR3 length: 13 amino acids. The chain's CDR3 is CSASKVTRYGYTF. The DNA of the CDR3 is TGCAGTGCCTCAAAGGTTACCCGCTATGGCTACACCTTC.

This clonotype came up many times. This sequence joins TRBV5-1 and TRBJ2-1, with TRBD1 identical over 8 bases. Losses at the gene ends were 1 base for V and 3 bases for J; bases not matched to a gene: 3. This CDR3 has 15 amino acids. CDR1 SGHRS and CDR2 YFSETQ come from the germline V gene. The CDR3 loop reads CASSLWGQVYNEQFF. The CDR3 nucleotides read TGCGCCAGCAGCTTGTGGGGACAGGTCTACAATGAGCAGTTCTTC.

Turning to this clonotype: This sequence may be a read error, since a much larger clone differs from it by one base. The rearrangement uses TRBV3-1 and TRBJ1-5, with 8 bases identical to TRBD1. The CDR3 is 15 residues long. The germline V gene encodes CDR1 LGHDT and CDR2 YNNKEL (reference sequence). The CDR3, as DNA: TGTACCAGCAGCCAAGACAGGGGAAGCAATCAGCCCCAGCATTTT. Residues: CTSSQDRGSNQPQHF.

The sample holds a few counts of this clonotype. The V call is TRBV11-3, the J call TRBJ2-2; 7 bases are a match to TRBD1. With 5 bases clipped from V and 3 bases from J, the junction kept 12 bases outside the gene matches. CDR1 SGHNT and CDR2 YENEEA come from the germline V gene. This CDR3 spans 17 amino acids. Here the CDR3 DNA reads TGTGCCAGCAGCCGAGTTACAGGGGCCACACACACCGGGGAGCTGTTTTTT. It translates to CASSRVTGATHTGELFF.

This clonotype was counted between two and nine times. The rearrangement joins TRBV11-2 to TRBJ2-2; D possibly corresponds to TRBD2 (6 bases). Trimming removed 6 bases from V and 0 bases from J, with 11 bases in between. CDR1 SGHAT and CDR2 FQNNGV come from the germline V gene. This CDR3 contains 15 residues. In DNA, the CDR3 is TGTGCCAGCAGAACCGGGAGATCGAACACCGGGGAGCTGTTTTTT. It is translated as CASRTGRSNTGELFF. Complete variable domain (other parts from reference TRBV11-2 and TRBJ2-2): EAGVAQSPRYKIIEKRQSVAFWCNPISGHATLYWYQQILGQGPKLLIQFQNNGVVDDSQLPKDRFSAERLKGVDSTLKIQPAKLEDSAVYLCASRTGRSNTGELFFGEGSRLTVL.

This clonotype was counted at least ten times. V usage is TRBV6-2 or TRBV6-3 and J usage is TRBJ2-3; TRBD1 matches 9 bases. Trimming at V came to 6 bases and at J to 2 bases, leaving 9 bases not matched to a gene. Germline V gene lookup returns CDR1 MNHEY and CDR2 SVGEGT. The CDR3 is made up of 16 amino acids. In DNA form, the CDR3 reads TGTGCCAGCAGGCTGGGACAGGGCTACAACACAGATACGCAGTATTTT. The encoded protein is CASRLGQGYNTDTQYF.

This clonotype was detected ten times or more. The V gene is TRBV15, the J gene TRBJ2-1, with 10 bases fitting TRBD2. Germline-derived CDR1 and CDR2 are LNHNV and YYDKDF (reference sequence). This CDR3 comprises 16 residues. Losses at the gene ends were 3 bases for V and 0 bases for J; bases not matched to a gene: 2. In nucleotides, the CDR3 is TGTGCCACCAGCAGGGGACTAGCGCCCTCCTACAATGAGCAGTTCTTC. Protein: CATSRGLAPSYNEQFF.

In this sample, this clonotype turned up many times. This rearrangement joins TRBV20-1 to TRBJ2-4; D is undetermined. This CDR3 contains 14 residues. The V end was cut by 3 bases, the J end by 0 bases, with 9 bases between. Germline CDR1 and CDR2: DFQATT and SNEGSKA (reference sequence). CDR3 sequence (DNA): TGCAGTGCTAGTGGGTCAGGAGCCAAAAACATTCAGTACTTC. Translated, it gives CSASGSGAKNIQYF.

This clonotype showed up many times. The chain combines TRBV10-3 with TRBJ2-6; D is possibly TRBD1 (5 bases). This CDR3 spans 16 amino acids. Germline-derived CDR1 and CDR2 are ENHRY and SYGVKD. V gave up 3 bases and J gave up 1 base, with 10 bases separating them. CDR3 in DNA: TGTGCCATCAGTGACCTCCAGGGTTCTGGGGCCAACGTCCTGACTTTC. Translating gives CAISDLQGSGANVLTF.